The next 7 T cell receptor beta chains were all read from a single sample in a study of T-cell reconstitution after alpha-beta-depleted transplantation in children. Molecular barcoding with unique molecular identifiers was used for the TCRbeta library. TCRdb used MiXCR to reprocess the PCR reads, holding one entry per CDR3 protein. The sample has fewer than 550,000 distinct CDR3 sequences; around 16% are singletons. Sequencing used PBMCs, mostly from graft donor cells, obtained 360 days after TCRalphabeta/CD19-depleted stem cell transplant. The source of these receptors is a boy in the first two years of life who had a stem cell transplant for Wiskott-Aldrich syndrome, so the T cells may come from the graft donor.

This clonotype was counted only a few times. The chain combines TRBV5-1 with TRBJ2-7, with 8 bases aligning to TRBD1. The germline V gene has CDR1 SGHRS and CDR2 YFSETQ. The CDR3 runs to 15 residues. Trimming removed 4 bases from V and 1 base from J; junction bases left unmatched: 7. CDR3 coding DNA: TGCGCCAGCAGCGTCACAGGACAGGGTTCCTACGAGCAGTACTTC. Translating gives CASSVTGQGSYEQYF.

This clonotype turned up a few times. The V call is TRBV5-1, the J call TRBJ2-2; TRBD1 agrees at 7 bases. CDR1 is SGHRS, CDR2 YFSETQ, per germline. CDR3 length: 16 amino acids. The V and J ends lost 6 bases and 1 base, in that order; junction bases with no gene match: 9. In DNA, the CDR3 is TGCGCCAGCACCGACAGGGCTGGGGTGAACACCGGGGAGCTGTTTTTT. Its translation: CASTDRAGVNTGELFF. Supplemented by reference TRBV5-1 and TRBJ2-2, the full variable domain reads KAGVTQTPRYLIKTRGQQVTLSCSPISGHRSVSWYQQTPGQGLQFLFEYFSETQRNKGNFPGRFSGRQFSNSRSEMNVSTLELGDSALYLCASTDRAGVNTGELFFGEGSRLTVL.

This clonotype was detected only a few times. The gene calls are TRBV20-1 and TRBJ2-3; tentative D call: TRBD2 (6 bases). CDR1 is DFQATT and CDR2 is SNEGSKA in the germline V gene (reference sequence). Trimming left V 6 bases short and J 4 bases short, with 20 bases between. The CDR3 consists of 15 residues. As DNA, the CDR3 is TGCAGTGCCCGGCCAGGGAGGAGGTGGGCAGATACGCAGTATTTT. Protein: CSARPGRRWADTQYF.

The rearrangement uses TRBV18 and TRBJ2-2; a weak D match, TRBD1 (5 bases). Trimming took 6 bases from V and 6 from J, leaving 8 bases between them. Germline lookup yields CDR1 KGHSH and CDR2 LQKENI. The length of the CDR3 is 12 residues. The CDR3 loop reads CASSAGSGELFF. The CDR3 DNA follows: TGTGCCAGCTCGGCAGGGTCCGGGGAGCTGTTTTTT.

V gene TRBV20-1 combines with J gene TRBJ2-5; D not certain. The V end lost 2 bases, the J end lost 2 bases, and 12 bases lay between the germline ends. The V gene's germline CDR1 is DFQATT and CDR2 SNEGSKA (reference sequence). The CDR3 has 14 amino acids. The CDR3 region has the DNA TGCAGTGCTAGATGGGGTTGGGGACAAGAGACCCAGTACTTC. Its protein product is CSARWGWGQETQYF.

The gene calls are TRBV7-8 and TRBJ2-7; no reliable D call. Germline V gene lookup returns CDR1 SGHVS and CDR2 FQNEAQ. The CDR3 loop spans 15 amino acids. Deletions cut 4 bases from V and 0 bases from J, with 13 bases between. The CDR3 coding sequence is TGTGCCAGCAGCTCCCTTGCCAGGCACTCCTACGAGCAGTACTTC. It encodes CASSSLARHSYEQYF.

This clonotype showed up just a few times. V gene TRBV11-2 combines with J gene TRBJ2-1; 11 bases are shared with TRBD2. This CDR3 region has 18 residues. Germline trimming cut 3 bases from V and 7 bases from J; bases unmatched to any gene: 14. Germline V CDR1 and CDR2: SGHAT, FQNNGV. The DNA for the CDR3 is TGTGCCAGCAGCTTTCCCCCAGTACCTAGCGGGAGGAGGAATGAGCAGTTCTTC. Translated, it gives CASSFPPVPSGRRNEQFF.